One and the same sample provided the 5 T cell receptor beta chains below, sequenced in a study of cytomegalovirus exposure and HLA in healthy donors. The PCR employed 60 Vbeta primers together with 13 Jbeta primers. Clones were sequenced by immunoSEQ multiplex PCR, and TCRdb holds only the in-frame ones, with some missing. The table includes about 180,000 clones, about 80% detected once. Sequencing was carried out using PBMCs. Source of these receptors: a young woman in good health and CMV-seronegative.

This chain connects TRBV5-1 to TRBJ1-2, with TRBD1 matching over 8 bases. V was clipped by 0 bases and J by 8 bases; unmatched bases: 12. This CDR3 contains 16 residues. Germline lookup yields CDR1 SGHRS and CDR2 YFSETQ. Here the CDR3 DNA reads TGCGCCAGCAGCTTGGGTAGGACAGGGAATACTGGCGGCTACACCTTC. It yields the protein CASSLGRTGNTGGYTF.

This clone came up a few times. This sequence joins TRBV15 and TRBJ2-5, with TRBD2 matching 12 bases. Germline CDR1 reads LNHNV; CDR2 reads YYDKDF (reference sequence). The CDR3 is 17 amino acids. Losses at the gene ends were 3 bases for V and 0 bases for J; bases not matched to a gene: 5. Written as DNA, the CDR3 is TGTGCCACCAGCAGTGGGACTAGCGGGCGACACCAAGAGACCCAGTACTTC. This gives the protein CATSSGTSGRHQETQYF.

The genes are TRBV19 and TRBJ2-7; TRBD2 agrees at 8 bases. The CDR3 sequence is 15 residues long. Germline V gene lookup returns CDR1 LNHDA and CDR2 SQIVND (reference sequence). Unmatched junction bases numbered 9, after V lost 5 bases and J lost 3 bases. Here the CDR3 reads CASSPRTSRHYEQYF. CDR3 bases: TGTGCCAGTAGTCCGCGGACTAGCAGACACTACGAGCAGTACTTC.

On this clone: Additional DNA sequences in this sample encode the identical CDR3. This chain uses TRBV27 with TRBJ1-5; the match to TRBD1 covers 12 bases. Per germline, CDR1 MNHEY and CDR2 SMNVEV (reference sequence). The V segment lost 5 bases and the J segment 7 bases; nucleotides outside the gene matches: 3. The length of the CDR3 is 14 residues. The CDR3 here is CASSPGTGGQPQHF. CDR3 nucleotides: TGTGCCAGCAGTCCCGGGACAGGGGGCCAGCCCCAGCATTTT.

This rearrangement joins TRBV28 to TRBJ1-2, with a tentative D call TRBD1 (5 bases). Trimming shortened V by 3 bases and J by 6 bases, and 17 bases separated the two germline ends. The CDR3 is 15 residues long. Germline loops: CDR1 MDHEN, CDR2 SYDVKM. CDR3 nucleotides: TGTGCCAGCAGTTTGGAGCAGGGCTTCATTCATGGCTACACCTTC. It translates to CASSLEQGFIHGYTF.